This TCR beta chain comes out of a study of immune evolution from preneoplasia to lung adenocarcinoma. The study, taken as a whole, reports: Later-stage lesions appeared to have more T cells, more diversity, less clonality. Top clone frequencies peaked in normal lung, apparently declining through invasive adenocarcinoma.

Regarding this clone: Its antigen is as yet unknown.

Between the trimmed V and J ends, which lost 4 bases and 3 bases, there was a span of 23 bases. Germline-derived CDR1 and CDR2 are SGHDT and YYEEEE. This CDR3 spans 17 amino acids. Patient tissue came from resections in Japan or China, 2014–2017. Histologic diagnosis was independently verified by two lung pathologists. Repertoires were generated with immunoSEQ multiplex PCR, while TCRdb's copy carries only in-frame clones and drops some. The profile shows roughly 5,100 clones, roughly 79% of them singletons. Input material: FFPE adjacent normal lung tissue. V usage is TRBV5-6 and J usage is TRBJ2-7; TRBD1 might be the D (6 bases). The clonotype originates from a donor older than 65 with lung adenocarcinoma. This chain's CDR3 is CASSQIDMWTVDYEQYF. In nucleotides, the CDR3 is TGTGCCAGCAGCCAAATCGATATGTGGACAGTAGACTACGAGCAGTACTTC. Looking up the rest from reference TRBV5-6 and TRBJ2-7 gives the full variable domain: DAGVTQSPTHLIKTRGQQVTLRCSPKSGHDTVSWYQQALGQGPQFIFQYYEEEERQRGNFPDRFSGHQFPNYSSELNVNALLLGDSALYLCASSQIDMWTVDYEQYFGPGTRLTVT.